Below, 10 T cell receptor beta chains from the same sample are listed, as sequenced in a study of T cell responses to AZD1222 COVID-19 vaccine. Assay: immunoSEQ multiplex PCR; the TCRdb copy retains only in-frame clones and omits some. The sample yields approximately 99,000 clones, just over 85% seen once. The material was peripheral blood, obtained on day 0 of AZD1222 vaccination. The origin of the receptors is an adult in good health.

The V and J genes are TRBV19 and TRBJ2-7; TRBD1 agrees at 9 bases. Trimming removed 4 bases from V and 2 bases from J; junction bases left unmatched: 3. Germline values: CDR1 LNHDA, CDR2 SQIVND (reference sequence). The CDR3 is 14 residues long. The CDR3 reads CASSTDRGTYEQYF. The CDR3 nucleotides are TGTGCCAGTAGTACCGACAGGGGGACCTACGAGCAGTACTTC.

V gene TRBV25-1 combines with J gene TRBJ2-3, with TRBD2 matching over 8 bases. In germline, CDR1 is MGHDK, CDR2 SYGVNS. V dropped 5 bases and J dropped 1; count of bases not matched to a gene: 8. The CDR3 is 16 residues long. The CDR3 DNA follows: TGTGCCAGCAGTCCGGTAGGCGGGGGGCGCACAGATACGCAGTATTTT. Its translation: CASSPVGGGRTDTQYF.

About this clone: This sample includes further DNA sequences coding for the same CDR3. The chain uses TRBV10-3 and TRBJ1-1; D call uncertain. V was pared by 0 bases and J by 1 base, with 6 bases between. This CDR3 spans 14 amino acids. Germline lookup yields CDR1 ENHRY and CDR2 SYGVKD. This CDR3 reads CAISESGRNTEAFF. In DNA form, the CDR3 reads TGTGCCATCAGTGAGTCGGGAAGGAACACTGAAGCTTTCTTT.

There are a few counts of this clone. This sequence joins TRBV28 and TRBJ1-3; 8 bases align to TRBD1. J was trimmed by 0 bases and V by 1 base; bases with no gene match: 14. Looked up from germline, CDR1 is MDHEN and CDR2 is SYDVKM. The CDR3 spans 20 residues. CDR3 in amino acids: CASSLSLETGAQHSGNTIYF. The CDR3 DNA reads as TGTGCCAGCAGTTTATCCTTAGAGACAGGGGCTCAACACTCTGGAAACACCATATATTTT.

The genes are TRBV28 and TRBJ1-2, with D possibly being TRBD1 (5 bases). Trimming removed 5 bases at V and 6 bases at J, with 10 bases between. CDR3 length: 12 residues. Germline V gene sequence: CDR1 MDHEN, CDR2 SYDVKM. The CDR3: CASSPSGDGYTF. Here the CDR3 DNA reads TGTGCCAGCAGTCCCTCGGGGGATGGCTACACCTTC.

V and J are TRBV5-1 and TRBJ1-2; D unclear. This CDR3 contains 14 residues. Trimming pared 0 bases from V and 6 bases from J, leaving 12 bases between. Germline V gives CDR1 SGHRS, CDR2 YFSETQ. The CDR3 nucleotides read TGCGCCAGCAGCTTGGGGCTAAATAGGGATGGCTACACCTTC. It yields the protein CASSLGLNRDGYTF.

The chain recombines TRBV3-1 (or the pseudogene TRBV3-2) with TRBJ1-6; D gene unclear. The V gene's germline CDR1 is LGHDT and CDR2 YNNKEL (reference sequence). CDR3 length equals 16 residues. V gave up 0 bases and J gave up 10 bases, with 16 bases separating them. The CDR3 bases are TGTGCCAGCAGCCAAGAAATCACTCCCGGAGGGTCACCCCTCCACTTT. It is translated as CASSQEITPGGSPLHF.

V usage is TRBV2 and J usage is TRBJ1-1, with D possibly matching TRBD1 (5 bases). V lost 3 bases, J lost 2 bases, and 7 bases lay in between. This CDR3 has 13 residues. Germline V gives CDR1 SNHLY, CDR2 FYNNEI. The CDR3: CASSDGGNTEAFF. The CDR3 region has the DNA TGTGCCAGCAGTGACGGGGGTAACACTGAAGCTTTCTTT.

The chain has TRBV7-6 and TRBJ2-6; D is undetermined. Germline V gene sequence: CDR1 SGHVS, CDR2 FNYEAQ. Trimming removed 4 bases at V and 0 bases at J, with 10 bases between. This CDR3 comprises 16 residues. CDR3 DNA sequence: TGTGCCAGCAGCTCGAACAGCCGCTCTGGGGCCAACGTCCTGACTTTC. As protein: CASSSNSRSGANVLTF.

The chain carries TRBV30 and TRBJ1-4; D not certain. Germline CDR1 reads GTSNPN; CDR2 reads SVGIG (reference sequence). The ends were cut back, 0 bases at V and 5 bases at J, with 4 bases in the middle. There are 12 residues in the CDR3. The chain's CDR3 is CAWSVGNEKLFF. In DNA, the CDR3 is TGTGCCTGGAGTGTAGGGAATGAAAAACTGTTTTTT.